This TCR beta chain was found in a study of molecular identifiers for immune sequencing clone quantification. CDR3 length equals 17 residues. Germline V gene lookup returns CDR1 LGHDT and CDR2 YNNKEL (reference sequence). V was cut by 1 base and J by 0 bases, with 15 bases left in between. TCRdb reprocessed the PCR reads via MiXCR and lists one record per CDR3 protein. The profile covers 460,000 or so distinct CDR3 sequences, with about a fifth appearing a single time and 0.7% to 1% taken by the ten largest. Sequenced sample: naive CD8+ T cells from blood, with Jurkat cell RNA spiked in. Subset described: FACS-sorted CD8+CD4-CCR7+CD45RA+ naive T cells. The genes are TRBV3-1 and TRBJ2-5; D remains ambiguous. This TCR derives from a human donor in good health. Some libraries in this study had Jurkat cell RNA spiked in. The CDR3 sequence: CASSQGLENDYQETQYF. CDR3 DNA: TGTGCCAGCAGCCAAGGACTGGAAAACGACTACCAAGAGACCCAGTACTTC.